The clone carrying this T cell receptor beta chain has a single count. This sample was taken from a study of blood T cell repertoires in COVID-19. Each participant's cohort was designated according to participant-reported clinical history. Assay: immunoSEQ multiplex PCR; the TCRdb copy retains only in-frame clones and omits some. The profile shows around 300,000 clones, 85% to 90% of them singletons. V lost 4 bases and J lost 8; bases outside the gene matches: 8. Germline CDR1 is KGHDR and CDR2 is SFDVKD. The CDR3 loop spans 16 amino acids. Sample: PBMCs or T cells enriched from blood (not recorded which). This sequence joins TRBV24-1 and TRBJ2-2; 11 positions match TRBD2. This clonotype was obtained from a woman younger than 30 with acute COVID-19. The CDR3: CATSDPGTSGAGELFF. CDR3 DNA: TGTGCCACCAGTGACCCCGGGACTAGCGGTGCTGGGGAGCTGTTTTTT.